These 23 T cell receptor beta chains were sequenced from one sample in a study of blood T cell repertoires in COVID-19. Repertoires were generated with immunoSEQ multiplex PCR, while TCRdb's copy carries only in-frame clones and drops some. The data show approximately 250,000 clones, more than 85% seen once. Sequencing used peripheral blood. The receptors shown here come from a woman aged 55-75 years with COVID-19, enrolled during active disease.

V gene TRBV13 combines with J gene TRBJ2-7; possibly TRBD1 for D (6 bases). The V and J ends lost 6 bases and 6 bases respectively, with 15 bases between them. The CDR3 length is 13 residues. Germline V gene lookup returns CDR1 PRHDT and CDR2 FYEKMQ (reference sequence). CDR3 sequence (DNA): TGTGCCAGCAGGAAGGTGGGGGCCGCCGAGCAGTACTTC. This translates into CASRKVGAAEQYF.

The chain couples TRBV11-2 to TRBJ2-7; 16 bases match TRBD2. The V gene's germline CDR1 is SGHAT and CDR2 FQNNGV. The CDR3 runs to 18 residues. V gave up 5 bases and J gave up 0 bases; unmatched junction bases: 7. This CDR3 is CASSQGTSGRVSSYEQYF. DNA for the CDR3: TGTGCCAGCAGCCAAGGGACTAGCGGGAGGGTGAGCTCCTACGAGCAGTACTTC.

The rearrangement joins TRBV3-1 (or the pseudogene TRBV3-2) to TRBJ1-6, with no clear D. Germline CDR1 is LGHDT and CDR2 is YNNKEL (reference sequence). The V and J ends lost 1 base and 5 bases respectively, with 9 bases between them. The CDR3 has 15 residues. The CDR3 nucleotides are TGTGCCAGCAGCCAAGGACACCTGAATAATTCACCCCTCCACTTT. Translated: CASSQGHLNNSPLHF.

This clone appeared a single time. V and J are TRBV28 and TRBJ2-5; 12 nucleotides line up with TRBD2. CDR1 is MDHEN, CDR2 SYDVKM, per germline. The CDR3 runs to 16 residues. Losses at the gene ends were 5 bases for V and 2 bases for J; bases not matched to a gene: 6. CDR3 region: CASSRTSGMGQETQYF. The CDR3 region has the DNA TGTGCCAGCAGTAGGACTAGCGGGATGGGGCAAGAGACCCAGTACTTC.

The J gene is TRBJ1-2, the V gene TRBV6-5, with TRBD1 identical over 9 bases. CDR3 length: 12 amino acids. Germline assignment: CDR1 MNHEY and CDR2 SVGAGI. V lost 8 bases and J lost 8; bases outside the gene matches: 6. DNA for the CDR3: TGTGCCAGCGGAGGACAGGGGCAGGGCTACACCTTC. Its translation is CASGGQGQGYTF.

The chain couples TRBV5-4 to TRBJ2-3; the match to TRBD2 covers 10 bases. Germline V gene lookup returns CDR1 SGHNT and CDR2 YYREEE (reference sequence). This CDR3 is 13 amino acids long. The junction had 2 bases not matched to a gene; V was cut back by 4 bases and J by 6 bases. CDR3 DNA: TGTGCCAGCAGCCTAGCGGGAGTGGATACGCAGTATTTT. Residues: CASSLAGVDTQYF. The whole variable domain, remainder taken from reference TRBV5-4 and TRBJ2-3, is ETGVTQSPTHLIKTRGQQVTLRCSSQSGHNTVSWYQQALGQGPQFIFQYYREEENGRGNFPPRFSGLQFPNYSSELNVNALELDDSALYLCASSLAGVDTQYFGPGTRLTVL.

This sequence joins TRBV2 and TRBJ2-3; weak D call: TRBD1 (8 bases). V lost 6 bases and J lost 6, with 19 bases in between. Germline CDR1 and CDR2: SNHLY and FYNNEI. The CDR3 loop spans 15 amino acids. The chain's CDR3 is CASSPHRGGTDTQYF. The CDR3 bases are TGTGCCAGCAGCCCCCACAGGGGGGGGACGGATACGCAGTATTTT.

V gene TRBV5-4 combines with J gene TRBJ2-7; TRBD1 is a possible D gene (5 bases). V gave up 2 bases and J gave up 6 bases, with 12 bases separating them. Germline lookup yields CDR1 SGHNT and CDR2 YYREEE (reference sequence). CDR3 length equals 13 residues. The CDR3: CASSLDSLGEQYF. The CDR3 bases are TGTGCCAGCAGCTTAGACAGTCTAGGCGAGCAGTACTTC.

This chain links TRBV3-1 (or the pseudogene TRBV3-2) with TRBJ1-2; D remains unclear. The germline CDR1 and CDR2 sequences are LGHDT and YNNKEL (reference sequence). V lost 1 base to trimming and J lost 8 bases, with 20 bases between them. This CDR3 has 16 residues. DNA of the CDR3: TGTGCCAGCAGCCAAGGAGGAGGGTTGAAAGCGGTGGGCTACACCTTC. Encoded protein: CASSQGGGLKAVGYTF.

The chain carries TRBV30 and TRBJ2-1; 15 bases are a match to TRBD2. There are 18 residues in the CDR3. The J segment lost 5 bases and the V segment lost 3 bases, leaving 11 bases of the junction unmatched. Germline CDR1 and CDR2: GTSNPN and SVGIG (reference sequence). In DNA, the CDR3 is TGTGCCTGGAGCTACCTTTTAGGACTAGCGGGAGGGAACAATGAGCAGTTCTTC. It yields the protein CAWSYLLGLAGGNNEQFF.

This clone has just a few counts. This chain links TRBV5-4 with TRBJ1-2, with unresolved D. V was trimmed by 4 bases and J by 3 bases, leaving 19 bases between them. The CDR3 consists of 16 residues. Germline loops: CDR1 SGHNT, CDR2 YYREEE (reference sequence). CDR3 residues: CASSPVGSGVHYGYTF. For the CDR3, the DNA is TGTGCCAGCAGCCCGGTTGGCTCCGGGGTCCACTATGGCTACACCTTC.

The chain couples TRBV5-6 to TRBJ1-1; 8 bases line up with TRBD1. The trim removed 4 bases at V and 5 bases at J, leaving 10 bases unmatched. CDR1 is SGHDT and CDR2 is YYEEEE in the germline V gene. The CDR3 is 15 amino acids. The CDR3 sequence: CASSPQTGVGTEAFF. CDR3 bases: TGTGCCAGCAGCCCACAGACAGGGGTTGGGACTGAAGCTTTCTTT.

Turning to this clone: The DNA is left out, because the CDR3 cannot be placed on it with certainty; the CDR3 is given as TCRdb lists it. V and J are TRBV28 and TRBJ1-6; TRBD1, the table's D call, lacks a check against the DNA. The CDR3 sequence runs 18 residues, both termini included. Germline V gene data show CDR1 as MDHEN and CDR2 as SYDVKM. The CDR3 sequence is CASSFFGQGSSYNSPLHF.

The genes are TRBV15 and TRBJ2-4; D unclear. The CDR3 extends over 15 amino acids. Trimming cost V 5 bases and J 0 bases, with 11 bases left between them. Germline CDR1 LNHNV, CDR2 YYDKDF (reference sequence). Here the CDR3 DNA reads TGTGCCACCAGCGCCACAACTACAGCCAAAAACATTCAGTACTTC. Protein product: CATSATTTAKNIQYF.

J is TRBJ1-2 and V is TRBV4-3; maybe TRBD1 (5 bases). The CDR3 runs 13 residues. Trimming took off 3 bases at V and 7 bases at J, with 12 bases between the two ends. Per the germline V gene, CDR1 is LGHNA and CDR2 is YSLEER. CDR3 protein: CASSHGTSGGYTF. The CDR3 nucleotides are TGCGCCAGCAGCCACGGGACTTCAGGTGGCTACACCTTC.

This sequence joins TRBV19 and TRBJ1-1; 8 nucleotides agree with TRBD1. Germline lookup yields CDR1 LNHDA and CDR2 SQIVND (reference sequence). CDR3 length: 14 residues. After removal of 4 bases from V and 6 bases from J, the junction contained 7 bases not matched to a gene. The DNA for the CDR3 is TGTGCCAGTAGTACCTCCGGGACAGGCTCTGAAGCTTTCTTT. Translation: CASSTSGTGSEAFF.

The chain recombines TRBV15 with TRBJ2-2, with D perhaps matching TRBD1 (6 bases). V lost 4 bases, J lost 7 bases, and 25 bases lay in between. Germline CDR1 and CDR2: LNHNV and YYDKDF (reference sequence). This CDR3 is built from 18 residues. The CDR3 DNA reads TGTGCCACCAGCATACGACAGGTCAGCTCTGGGATACGCGGGGAGCTGTTTTTT. Protein: CATSIRQVSSGIRGELFF.

V and J are TRBV16 and TRBJ2-3; D is possibly TRBD2 (6 bases). Germline lookup yields CDR1 KGHSY and CDR2 FQNENV. V lost 2 bases and J 0 bases, leaving 6 bases between the germline ends. The CDR3 contains 14 residues. This CDR3 reads CASSQGTSTDTQYF. CDR3 bases: TGTGCCAGCAGCCAAGGGACTAGCACAGATACGCAGTATTTT.

The chain is built from TRBV27 and TRBJ2-1; 10 nucleotides align to TRBD2. CDR1 and CDR2 (germline): MNHEY, SMNVEV (reference sequence). With 5 bases clipped from V and 4 bases from J, the junction kept 5 bases outside the gene matches. CDR3 length: 15 amino acids. The CDR3 protein is CASSPKAGGYNEQFF. CDR3 DNA sequence: TGTGCCAGCAGTCCCAAAGCGGGAGGGTACAATGAGCAGTTCTTC.

The chain is built from TRBV6-1 and TRBJ2-7; 9 bases are a match to TRBD1. This CDR3 has 14 residues. Per the germline V gene, CDR1 is MNHNS and CDR2 is SASEGT. V lost 3 bases and J lost 6; bases outside the gene matches: 6. The CDR3 loop reads CASSDRDRAGEQYF. In nucleotides, the CDR3 is TGTGCCAGCAGTGACCGGGACAGGGCGGGCGAGCAGTACTTC.

This chain uses TRBV20-1 with TRBJ2-7; D unclear. Between the trimmed V and J ends, which lost 3 bases and 5 bases, there was a span of 8 bases. CDR1 DFQATT and CDR2 SNEGSKA come from the germline V gene (reference sequence). The CDR3 sequence is 11 residues long. For the CDR3, the DNA is TGCAGTGCTAGGCCCCGGGACGAGCAGTACTTC. This encodes CSARPRDEQYF.

V gene TRBV7-8 combines with J gene TRBJ1-1, with D unclear. Germline lookup yields CDR1 SGHVS and CDR2 FQNEAQ. The CDR3 length is 16 residues. V dropped 2 bases and J dropped 0 bases, with 13 bases sitting between them. The DNA for the CDR3 is TGTGCCAGCAGCTTAACGGGGTCATTCATGAACACTGAAGCTTTCTTT. Translated: CASSLTGSFMNTEAFF.

This chain joins TRBV7-3 and TRBJ2-1, with D possibly TRBD2 on 5 matching bases. Trimming cost V 2 bases and J 2 bases, with 13 bases left between them. There are 16 residues in the CDR3. Germline CDR1 is SGHTA and CDR2 is FQGTGA. The CDR3 nucleotides read TGTGCCAGCAGCTTACGACTATCCCGCGCCTACAATGAGCAGTTCTTC. Protein sequence: CASSLRLSRAYNEQFF.